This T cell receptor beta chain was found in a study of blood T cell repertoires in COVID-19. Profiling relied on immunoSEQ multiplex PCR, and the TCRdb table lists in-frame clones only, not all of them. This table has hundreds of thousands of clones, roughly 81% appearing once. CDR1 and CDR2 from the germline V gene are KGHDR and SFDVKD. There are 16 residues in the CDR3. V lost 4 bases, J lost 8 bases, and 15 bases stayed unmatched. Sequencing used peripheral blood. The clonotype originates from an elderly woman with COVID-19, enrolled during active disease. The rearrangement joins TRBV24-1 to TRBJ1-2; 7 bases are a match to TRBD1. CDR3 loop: CATSDPRDSGYQGYTF. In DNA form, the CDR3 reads TGTGCCACCAGTGACCCCAGGGACAGTGGGTATCAAGGCTACACCTTC.